The T cell receptor (beta chain) described here comes from a study of cytomegalovirus exposure and HLA in healthy donors. Across the study: A subsequent analysis reported that the 110 or so validation repertoires were produced on the same platform that had also been used for the 550 to 750 first-cohort repertoires.

The CDR3 is 13 amino acids. Looked up from germline, CDR1 is SGHRS and CDR2 is YFSETQ. V lost 2 bases, J lost 8 bases, and 11 bases lay in between. Profiling relied on immunoSEQ multiplex PCR, and the TCRdb table lists in-frame clones only, not all of them. This sample has 100,000 to 130,000 clones, with approximately 96% found just once. The sequencing sample was made of PBMCs. The rearrangement links TRBV5-1 to TRBJ2-4; tentative D call: TRBD2 (6 bases). The sequence was obtained from a woman between 18 and 29 years old in good health and CMV-seronegative. The CDR3 is CASSLGGEDIQYF. The CDR3 region has the DNA TGCGCCAGCAGCTTAGGCGGGGAGGACATTCAGTACTTC. Full variable domain (remainder filled in from reference TRBV5-1 and TRBJ2-4): KAGVTQTPRYLIKTRGQQVTLSCSPISGHRSVSWYQQTPGQGLQFLFEYFSETQRNKGNFPGRFSGRQFSNSRSEMNVSTLELGDSALYLCASSLGGEDIQYFGAGTRLSVL.